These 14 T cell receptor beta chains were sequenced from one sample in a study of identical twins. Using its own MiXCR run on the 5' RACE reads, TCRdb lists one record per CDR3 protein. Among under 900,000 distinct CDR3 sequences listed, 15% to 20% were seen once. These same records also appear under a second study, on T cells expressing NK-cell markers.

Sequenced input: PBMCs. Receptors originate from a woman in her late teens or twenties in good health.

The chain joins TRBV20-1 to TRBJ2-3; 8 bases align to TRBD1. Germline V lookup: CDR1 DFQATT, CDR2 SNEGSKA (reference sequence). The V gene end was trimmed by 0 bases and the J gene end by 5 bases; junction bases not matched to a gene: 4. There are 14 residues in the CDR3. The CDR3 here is CSARDYRGIDTQYF. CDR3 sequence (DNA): TGCAGTGCTAGAGATTACAGGGGGATAGATACGCAGTATTTT.

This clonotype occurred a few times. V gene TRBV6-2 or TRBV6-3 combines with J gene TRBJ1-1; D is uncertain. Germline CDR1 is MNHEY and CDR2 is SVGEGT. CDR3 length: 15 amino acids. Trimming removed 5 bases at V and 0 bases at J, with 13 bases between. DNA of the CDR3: TGTGCCAGCAGTCCCCCCCAGACTGTGAACACTGAAGCTTTCTTT. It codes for CASSPPQTVNTEAFF.

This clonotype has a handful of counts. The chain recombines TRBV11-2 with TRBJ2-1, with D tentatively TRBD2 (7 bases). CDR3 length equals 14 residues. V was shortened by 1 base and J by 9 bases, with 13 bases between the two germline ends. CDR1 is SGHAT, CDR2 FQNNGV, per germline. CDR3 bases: TGTGCCAGCAGCTTAGGGGGGGGCGCTCGTGAGCAGTTCTTC. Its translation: CASSLGGGAREQFF.

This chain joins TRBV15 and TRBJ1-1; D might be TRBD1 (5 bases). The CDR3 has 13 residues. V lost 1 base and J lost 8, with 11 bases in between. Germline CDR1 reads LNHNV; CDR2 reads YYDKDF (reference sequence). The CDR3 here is CATSRGQTKEAFF. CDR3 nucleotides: TGTGCCACCAGCAGAGGACAGACTAAAGAAGCTTTCTTT.

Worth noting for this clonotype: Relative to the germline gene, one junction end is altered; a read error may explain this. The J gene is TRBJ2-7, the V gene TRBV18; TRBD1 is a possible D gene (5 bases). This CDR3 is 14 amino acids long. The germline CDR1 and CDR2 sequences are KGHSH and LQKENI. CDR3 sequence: CASSPSRASYKQYF. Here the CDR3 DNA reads TGTGCCAGCTCACCATCCAGGGCCTCCTACAAGCAGTACTTC. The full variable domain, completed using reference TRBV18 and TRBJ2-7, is NAGVMQNPRHLVRRRGQEARLRCSPMKGHSHVYWYRQLPEEGLKFMVYLQKENIIDESGMPKERFSAEFPKEGPSILRIQQVVRGDSAAYFCASSPSRASYKQYFGPGTRLTVT.

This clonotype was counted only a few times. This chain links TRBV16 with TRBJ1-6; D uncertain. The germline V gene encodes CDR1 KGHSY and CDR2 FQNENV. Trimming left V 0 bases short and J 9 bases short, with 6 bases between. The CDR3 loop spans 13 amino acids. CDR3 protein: CASSQSTGSPLHF. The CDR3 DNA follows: TGTGCCAGCAGCCAATCGACCGGTTCACCCCTCCACTTT.

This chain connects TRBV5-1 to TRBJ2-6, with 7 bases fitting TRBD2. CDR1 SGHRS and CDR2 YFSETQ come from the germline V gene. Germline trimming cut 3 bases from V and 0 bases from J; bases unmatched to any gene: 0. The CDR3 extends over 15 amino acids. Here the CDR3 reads CASSWGGSGANVLTF. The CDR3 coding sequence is TGCGCCAGCAGCTGGGGGGGCTCTGGGGCCAACGTCCTGACTTTC.

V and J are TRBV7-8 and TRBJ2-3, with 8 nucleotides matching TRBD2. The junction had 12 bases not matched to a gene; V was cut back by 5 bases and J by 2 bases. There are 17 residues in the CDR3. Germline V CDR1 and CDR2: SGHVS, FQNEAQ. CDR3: CASSQPGGRGYTDTQYF. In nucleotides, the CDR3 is TGTGCCAGCAGCCAACCGGGGGGGCGGGGGTACACAGATACGCAGTATTTT.

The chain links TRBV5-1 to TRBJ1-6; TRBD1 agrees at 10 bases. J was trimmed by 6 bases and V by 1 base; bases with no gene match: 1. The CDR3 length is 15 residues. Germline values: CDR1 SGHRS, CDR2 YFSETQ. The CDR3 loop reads CASSLRDRGNSPLHF. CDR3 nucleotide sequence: TGCGCCAGCAGCTTGCGGGACAGGGGTAATTCACCCCTCCACTTT.

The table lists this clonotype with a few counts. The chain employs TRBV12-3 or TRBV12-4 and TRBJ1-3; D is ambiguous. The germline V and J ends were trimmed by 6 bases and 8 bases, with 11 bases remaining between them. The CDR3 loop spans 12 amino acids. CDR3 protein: CASRPLLDTIYF. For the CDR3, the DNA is TGTGCCAGCAGACCGTTGCTCGACACCATATATTTT.

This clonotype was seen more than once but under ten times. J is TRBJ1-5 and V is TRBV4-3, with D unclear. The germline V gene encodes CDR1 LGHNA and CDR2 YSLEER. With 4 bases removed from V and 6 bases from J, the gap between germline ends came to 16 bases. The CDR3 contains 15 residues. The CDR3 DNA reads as TGCGCCAGCAGCCCAGGACTGGGCGGAAGTCAGCCCCAGCATTTT. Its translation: CASSPGLGGSQPQHF.

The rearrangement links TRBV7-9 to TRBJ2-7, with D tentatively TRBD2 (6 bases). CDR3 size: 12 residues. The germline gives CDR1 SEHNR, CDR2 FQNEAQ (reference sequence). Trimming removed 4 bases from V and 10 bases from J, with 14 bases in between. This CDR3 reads CASSWGRTDQYF. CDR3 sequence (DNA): TGTGCCAGCAGCTGGGGGAGGACTGATCAGTACTTC.

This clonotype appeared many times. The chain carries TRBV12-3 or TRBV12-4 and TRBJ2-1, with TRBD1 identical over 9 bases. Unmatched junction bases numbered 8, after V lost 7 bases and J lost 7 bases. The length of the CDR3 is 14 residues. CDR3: CASTFTGGKNEQFF. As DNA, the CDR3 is TGTGCCAGCACCTTTACAGGGGGCAAGAATGAGCAGTTCTTC.

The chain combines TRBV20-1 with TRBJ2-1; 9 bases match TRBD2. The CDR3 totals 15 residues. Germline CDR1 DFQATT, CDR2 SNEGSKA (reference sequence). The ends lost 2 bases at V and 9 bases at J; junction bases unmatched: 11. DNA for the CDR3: TGCAGTGCTAGACCCATAGCGGGGGTCGAGGGTGAGCAGTTCTTC. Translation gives CSARPIAGVEGEQFF.